Reported below is one TCR beta chain. Individuals aged about 18 to 89 years were recruited from fewer than 25 US areas. This record comes from a study of blood T cell repertoires in COVID-19. In the study overall: PBMCs, B-cell-depleted T cells, or T cells provided the cDNA or gDNA that made up the material.

The CDR3 sequence is 14 residues long. Per the germline V gene, CDR1 is LGHDT and CDR2 is YNNKEL (reference sequence). V lost 2 bases and J lost 5, with 11 bases in between. Method: immunoSEQ multiplex PCR; TCRdb's copy keeps in-frame clones and lacks some. This sample has 400,000 to 500,000 clones, with 70% to 90% found just once. The TCR originated in a woman in her late teens or twenties who had been exposed to COVID-19. The chain joins TRBV3-1 (or the pseudogene TRBV3-2) to TRBJ2-3; D unclear. The sample was PBMCs or T cells enriched from blood (not recorded which). Here the CDR3 reads CASSQRSGRDTQYF. The CDR3 nucleotides are TGTGCCAGCAGCCAAAGATCTGGGCGAGATACGCAGTATTTT.